The entry below gives a single T cell receptor beta chain sequence along with its context. Its antigen is still unknown. Per-nucleotide qualities are absent, and no much larger clonotype sits a single base away. The library was produced with the immunoSEQ multiplex PCR assay. TCRdb's version of the immuneACCESS table is confined to in-frame rearrangements and falls short of the full clone set. An unresolved V gene accounts for under half of the shortfall where checked; the remainder is of unknown origin. This sample has about 1,700 clones in its table, and around nine tenths of those were observed once. The ten largest clones take up about 21% of the sample. These data are taken from a study of ipilimumab plus nivolumab after autologous stem cell transplantation (dated by TCRdb to about 2021). At the level of the whole study: A median of roughly five ipilimumab doses and 7 or 8 nivolumab doses was received by trial patients. The intent-to-treat population of the trial consisted of roughly 35 patients. The trial enrolled patients with high-risk diffuse large B cell lymphoma, mature T cell lymphoma, or multiple myeloma undergoing autologous transplant. Patients in the myeloma cohort were either high-risk and transplant-naive or had relapsed within 3 years of a first autologous transplant.

Starting 14 to 28 days after the autologous transplant, patients began checkpoint therapy, which included ipilimumab at 1 mg/kg intravenously on day 1 of selected weeks. Nivolumab was given at 3 mg/kg intravenously on day 1 of weeks 1, 4, 7, 10, and every two weeks through week 26. The study was a Phase Ib clinical trial testing combined checkpoint inhibition with ipilimumab and nivolumab as consolidation after autologous stem cell transplantation. What the work shows at the level of the full study, not this receptor alone: The authors stated that profiles of the T cell receptor repertoire, regulatory T cell phenotype and gut microbiota provided a biologic rationale for studying this approach further. Combined checkpoint inhibition appeared tolerable as post-transplant consolidation, according to the authors' conclusion.

Ends trimmed: V by 0 bases, J by 4 bases; bases unmatched to a gene: 5. Reading the germline V gene gives CDR1 LGHNA and CDR2 YSLEER. CDR3 length: 16 amino acids, cysteine to phenylalanine. Kept here is only the CDR3 DNA, which spans 48 bases and is read in frame from base 1. The source is a male donor with multiple myeloma. The sequence is built from TRBV4-3 and TRBJ1-3, and 8 junction bases match TRBD1. This material consisted of PBMCs, taken in a trial of ipilimumab plus nivolumab as post-transplant consolidation. Here the CDR3 is given as CASSQDDRGPGNTIYF. At the DNA level, the sequence is TGCGCCAGCAGCCAAGACGACAGGGGCCCCGGAAACACCATATATTTT.